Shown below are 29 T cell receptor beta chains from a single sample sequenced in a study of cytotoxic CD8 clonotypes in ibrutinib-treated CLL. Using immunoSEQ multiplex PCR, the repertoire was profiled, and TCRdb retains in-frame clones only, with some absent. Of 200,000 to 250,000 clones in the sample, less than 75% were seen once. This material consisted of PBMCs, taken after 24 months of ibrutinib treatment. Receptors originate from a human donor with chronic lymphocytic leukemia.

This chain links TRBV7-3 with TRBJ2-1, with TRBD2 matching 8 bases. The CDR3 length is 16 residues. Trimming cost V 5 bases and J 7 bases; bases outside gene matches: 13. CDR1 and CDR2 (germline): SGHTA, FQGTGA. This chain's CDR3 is CASSPIPGTSQNEQFF. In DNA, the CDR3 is TGTGCCAGCAGCCCGATCCCCGGGACTAGTCAGAATGAGCAGTTCTTC.

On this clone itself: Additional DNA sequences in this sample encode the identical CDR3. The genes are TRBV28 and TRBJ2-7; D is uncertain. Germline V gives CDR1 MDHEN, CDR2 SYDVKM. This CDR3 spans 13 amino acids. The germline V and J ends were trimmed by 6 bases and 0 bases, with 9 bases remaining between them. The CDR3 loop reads CASSPPTSYEQYF. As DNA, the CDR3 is TGTGCCAGCAGCCCCCCTACCTCCTACGAGCAGTACTTC.

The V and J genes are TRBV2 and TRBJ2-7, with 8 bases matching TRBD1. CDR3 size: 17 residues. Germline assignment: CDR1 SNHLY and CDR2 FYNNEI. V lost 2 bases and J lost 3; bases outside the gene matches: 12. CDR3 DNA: TGTGCCAGCAGTGAATTCATCAGTTTGGGACAGGACTACGAGCAGTACTTC. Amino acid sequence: CASSEFISLGQDYEQYF.

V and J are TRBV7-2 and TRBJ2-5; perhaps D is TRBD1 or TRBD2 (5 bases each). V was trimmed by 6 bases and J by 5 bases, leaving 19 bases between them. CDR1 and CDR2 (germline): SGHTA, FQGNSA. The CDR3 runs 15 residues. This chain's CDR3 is CASSHNRGRVETQYF. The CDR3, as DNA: TGTGCCAGCAGTCATAATCGGGGCAGGGTGGAGACCCAGTACTTC.

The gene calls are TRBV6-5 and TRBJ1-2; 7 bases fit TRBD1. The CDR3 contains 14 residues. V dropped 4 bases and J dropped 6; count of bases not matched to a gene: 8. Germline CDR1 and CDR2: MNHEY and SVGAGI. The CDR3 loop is CASSFQGGKDGYTF. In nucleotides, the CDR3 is TGTGCCAGCAGTTTTCAGGGGGGAAAGGATGGCTACACCTTC.

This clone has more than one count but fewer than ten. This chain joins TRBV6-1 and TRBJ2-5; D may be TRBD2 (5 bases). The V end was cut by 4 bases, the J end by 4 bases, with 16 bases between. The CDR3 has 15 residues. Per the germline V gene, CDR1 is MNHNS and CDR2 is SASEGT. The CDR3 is CASSVDKDYPETQYF. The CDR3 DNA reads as TGTGCCAGCAGTGTCGACAAAGACTACCCAGAGACCCAGTACTTC.

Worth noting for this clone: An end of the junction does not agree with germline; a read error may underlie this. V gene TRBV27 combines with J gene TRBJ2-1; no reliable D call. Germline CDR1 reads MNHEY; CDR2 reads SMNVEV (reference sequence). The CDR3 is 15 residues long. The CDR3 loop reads CASSRNPGSNNEQFF. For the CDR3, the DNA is TGTGCCAGCAGTCGGAACCCAGGCTCCAACAATGAGCAGTTCTTC.

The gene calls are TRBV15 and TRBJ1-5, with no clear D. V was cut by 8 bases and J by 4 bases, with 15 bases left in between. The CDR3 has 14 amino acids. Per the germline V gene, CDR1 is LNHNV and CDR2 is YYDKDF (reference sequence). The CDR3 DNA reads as TGTGCCACCGGCTCCCCGGCCGGGAATCAGCCCCAGCATTTT. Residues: CATGSPAGNQPQHF.

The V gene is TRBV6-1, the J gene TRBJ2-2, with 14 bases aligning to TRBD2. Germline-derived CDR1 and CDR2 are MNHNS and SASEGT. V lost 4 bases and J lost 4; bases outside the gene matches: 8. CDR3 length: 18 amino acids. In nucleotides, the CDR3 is TGTGCCAGCAGTGGACACAGGGGACTAGCGGGAGCCACCGGGGAGCTGTTTTTT. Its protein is CASSGHRGLAGATGELFF.

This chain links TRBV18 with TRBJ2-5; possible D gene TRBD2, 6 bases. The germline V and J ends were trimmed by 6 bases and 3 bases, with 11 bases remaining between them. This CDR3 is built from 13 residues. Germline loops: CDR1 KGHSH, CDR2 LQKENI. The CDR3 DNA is TGTGCCAGCTCGCGTAGCGGTAAAGAGACCCAGTACTTC. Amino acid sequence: CASSRSGKETQYF. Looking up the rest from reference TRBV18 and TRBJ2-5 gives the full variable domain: NAGVMQNPRHLVRRRGQEARLRCSPMKGHSHVYWYRQLPEEGLKFMVYLQKENIIDESGMPKERFSAEFPKEGPSILRIQQVVRGDSAAYFCASSRSGKETQYFGPGTRLLVL.

The CDR3 coding sequence is TGCGCCAGCAGTGAGTCGGCAGGGGGCTCCGGGGAGCTGTTTTTT. As protein: CASSESAGGSGELFF. This chain joins TRBV10-2 and TRBJ2-2; 8 positions match TRBD1. V shed 0 bases, J shed 6 bases, and the junction held 3 bases outside the gene matches. From germline, CDR1 is WSHSY and CDR2 SAAADI. The CDR3 contains 15 residues.

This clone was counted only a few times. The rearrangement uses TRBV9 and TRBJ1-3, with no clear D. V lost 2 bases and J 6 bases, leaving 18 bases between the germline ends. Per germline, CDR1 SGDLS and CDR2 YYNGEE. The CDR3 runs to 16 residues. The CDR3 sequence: CASSVLGESWENTIYF. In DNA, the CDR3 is TGTGCCAGCAGCGTGTTGGGTGAAAGCTGGGAAAACACCATATATTTT.

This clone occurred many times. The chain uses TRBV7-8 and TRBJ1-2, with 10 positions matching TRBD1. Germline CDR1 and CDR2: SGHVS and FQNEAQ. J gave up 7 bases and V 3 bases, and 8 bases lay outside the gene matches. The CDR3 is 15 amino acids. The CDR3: CASSLGTGVVGGYTF. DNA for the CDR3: TGTGCCAGCAGCTTGGGGACAGGGGTAGTAGGTGGCTACACCTTC. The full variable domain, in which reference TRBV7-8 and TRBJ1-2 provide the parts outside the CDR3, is GAGVSQSPRYKVAKRGQDVALRCDPISGHVSLFWYQQALGQGPEFLTYFQNEAQLDKSGLPSDRFFAERPEGSVSTLKIQRTQQEDSAVYLCASSLGTGVVGGYTFGSGTRLTVV.

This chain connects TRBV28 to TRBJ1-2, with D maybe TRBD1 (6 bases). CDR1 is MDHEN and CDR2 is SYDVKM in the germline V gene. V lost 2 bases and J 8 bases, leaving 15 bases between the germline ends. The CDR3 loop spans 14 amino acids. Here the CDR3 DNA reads TGTGCCAGCAGTTTAGTAAACAGGGAGGGAGGCTACACCTTC. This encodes CASSLVNREGGYTF.

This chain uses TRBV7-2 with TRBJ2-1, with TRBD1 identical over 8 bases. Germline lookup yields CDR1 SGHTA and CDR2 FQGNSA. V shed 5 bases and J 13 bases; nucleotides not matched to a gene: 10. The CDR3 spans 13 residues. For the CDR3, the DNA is TGTGCCAGCAGCGCCAACCGGGACAGGTTTCAGTTCTTC. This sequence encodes CASSANRDRFQFF.

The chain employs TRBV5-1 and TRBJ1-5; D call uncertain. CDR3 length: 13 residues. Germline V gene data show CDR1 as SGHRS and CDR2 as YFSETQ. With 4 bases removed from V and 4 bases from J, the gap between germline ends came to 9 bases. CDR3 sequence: CASSTDGNQPQHF. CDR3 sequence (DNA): TGCGCCAGCAGCACGGACGGAAATCAGCCCCAGCATTTT.

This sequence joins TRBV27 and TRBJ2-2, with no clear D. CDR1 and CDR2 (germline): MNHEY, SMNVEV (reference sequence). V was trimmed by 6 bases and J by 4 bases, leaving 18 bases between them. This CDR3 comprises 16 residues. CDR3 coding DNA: TGTGCCAGCAGCGCGCCCTGGAAAGTGGGCACCGGGGAGCTGTTTTTT. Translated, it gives CASSAPWKVGTGELFF.

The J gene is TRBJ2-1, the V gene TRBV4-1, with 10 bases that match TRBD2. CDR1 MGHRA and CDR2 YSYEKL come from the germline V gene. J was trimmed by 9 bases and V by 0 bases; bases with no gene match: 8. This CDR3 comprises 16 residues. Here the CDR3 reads CASSQEGSGRAFEQFF. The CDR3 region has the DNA TGCGCCAGCAGCCAAGAAGGGAGCGGGAGGGCCTTTGAGCAGTTCTTC.

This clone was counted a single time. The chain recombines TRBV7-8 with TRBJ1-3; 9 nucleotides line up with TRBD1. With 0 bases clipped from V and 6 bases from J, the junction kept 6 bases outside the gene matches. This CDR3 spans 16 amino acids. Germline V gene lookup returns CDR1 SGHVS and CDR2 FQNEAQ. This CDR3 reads CASSLALTGGLNTIYF. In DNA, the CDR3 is TGTGCCAGCAGCTTAGCGCTAACAGGGGGCTTAAACACCATATATTTT.

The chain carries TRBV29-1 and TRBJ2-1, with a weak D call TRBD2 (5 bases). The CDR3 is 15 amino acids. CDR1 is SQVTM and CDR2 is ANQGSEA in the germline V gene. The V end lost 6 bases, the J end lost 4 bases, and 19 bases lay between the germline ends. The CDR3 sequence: CSVTSLAQPYNEQFF. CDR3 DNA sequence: TGCAGCGTAACCTCTTTAGCGCAGCCTTACAATGAGCAGTTCTTC.

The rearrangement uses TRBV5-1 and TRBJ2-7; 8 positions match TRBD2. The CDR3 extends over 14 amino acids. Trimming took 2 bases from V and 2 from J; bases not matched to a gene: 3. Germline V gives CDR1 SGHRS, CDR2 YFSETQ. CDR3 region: CASSLRGRTYEQYF. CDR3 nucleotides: TGCGCCAGCAGCTTACGCGGGAGGACCTACGAGCAGTACTTC.

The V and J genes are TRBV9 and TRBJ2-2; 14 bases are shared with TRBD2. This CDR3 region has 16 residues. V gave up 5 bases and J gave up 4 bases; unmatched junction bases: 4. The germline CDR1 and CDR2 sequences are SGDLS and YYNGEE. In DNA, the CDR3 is TGTGCCAGCAGTCGCGGGACTAGCGGGAGCACCGGGGAGCTGTTTTTT. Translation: CASSRGTSGSTGELFF. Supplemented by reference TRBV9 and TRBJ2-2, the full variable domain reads DSGVTQTPKHLITATGQRVTLRCSPRSGDLSVYWYQQSLDQGLQFLIQYYNGEERAKGNILERFSAQQFPDLHSELNLSSLELGDSALYFCASSRGTSGSTGELFFGEGSRLTVL.

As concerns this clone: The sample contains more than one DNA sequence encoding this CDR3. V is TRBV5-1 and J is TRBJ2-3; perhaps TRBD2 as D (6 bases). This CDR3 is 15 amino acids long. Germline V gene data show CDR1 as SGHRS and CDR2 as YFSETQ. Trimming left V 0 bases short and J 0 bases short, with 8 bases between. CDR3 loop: CASSLGTTSTDTQYF. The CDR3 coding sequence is TGCGCCAGCAGCTTGGGGACTACGAGCACAGATACGCAGTATTTT.

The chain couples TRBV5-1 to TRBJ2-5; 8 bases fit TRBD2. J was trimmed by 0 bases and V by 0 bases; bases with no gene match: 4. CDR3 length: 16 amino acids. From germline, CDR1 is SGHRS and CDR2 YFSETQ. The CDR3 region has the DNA TGCGCCAGCAGCTTGGGCCTAGCGGGCAACCAAGAGACCCAGTACTTC. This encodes CASSLGLAGNQETQYF.

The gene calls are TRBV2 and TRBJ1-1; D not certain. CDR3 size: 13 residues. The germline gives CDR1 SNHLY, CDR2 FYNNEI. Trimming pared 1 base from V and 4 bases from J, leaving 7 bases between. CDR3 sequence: CASSEDMGTEAFF. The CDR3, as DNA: TGTGCCAGCAGTGAAGATATGGGCACTGAAGCTTTCTTT.

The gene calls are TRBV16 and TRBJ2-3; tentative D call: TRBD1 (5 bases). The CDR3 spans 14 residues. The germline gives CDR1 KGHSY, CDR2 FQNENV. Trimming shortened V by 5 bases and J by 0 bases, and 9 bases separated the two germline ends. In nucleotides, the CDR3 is TGTGCCAGCAGCGGATCAGGGAGCACAGATACGCAGTATTTT. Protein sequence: CASSGSGSTDTQYF.

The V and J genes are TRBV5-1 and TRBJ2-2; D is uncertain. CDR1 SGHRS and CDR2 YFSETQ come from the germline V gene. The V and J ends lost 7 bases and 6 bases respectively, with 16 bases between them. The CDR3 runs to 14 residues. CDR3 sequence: CASSPVQNPGELFF. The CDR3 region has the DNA TGCGCCAGCTCCCCAGTCCAGAATCCCGGGGAGCTGTTTTTT.

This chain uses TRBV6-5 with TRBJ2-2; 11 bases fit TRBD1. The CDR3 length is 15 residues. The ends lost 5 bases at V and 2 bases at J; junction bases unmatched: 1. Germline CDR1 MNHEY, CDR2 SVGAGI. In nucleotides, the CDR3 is TGTGCCAGCAGTGGACAGGGGGCTAACACCGGGGAGCTGTTTTTT. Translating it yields CASSGQGANTGELFF.

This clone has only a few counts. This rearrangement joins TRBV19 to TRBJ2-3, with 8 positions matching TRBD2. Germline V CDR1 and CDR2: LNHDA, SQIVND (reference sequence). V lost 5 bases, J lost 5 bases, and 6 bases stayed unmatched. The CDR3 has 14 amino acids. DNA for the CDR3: TGTGCCAGTAGTTGGCTAGCGGGCCAAGATACGCAGTATTTT. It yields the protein CASSWLAGQDTQYF.